These 16 T cell receptor beta chains share one sample of origin, sequenced in a study of CD8+CD57+ T cells in acquired aplastic anemia. Profiling that covered TCR beta VDJ and CDR3 relied on genomic DNA as its template. TCRdb re-derived calls from the reads in MiXCR, one entry per CDR3 protein. Among approximately 380,000 distinct CDR3 sequences, 65% to 75% were seen once, and the ten largest hold 3.5% to 4.5%. The sample comprised sorted CD4+, CD8+, or CD8+CD57+ T cells (not recorded which) from PBMCs. These receptors all come from a human donor in good health, serving as a control.

This rearrangement joins TRBV15 to TRBJ1-1; D ambiguous. The CDR3 contains 13 residues. Germline V gene sequence: CDR1 LNHNV, CDR2 YYDKDF (reference sequence). With 5 bases removed from V and 4 bases from J, the gap between germline ends came to 11 bases. This CDR3 reads CATSSRAGTEAFF. The CDR3, as DNA: TGTGCCACCAGCTCCCGAGCGGGCACTGAAGCTTTCTTT.

The chain combines TRBV4-2 with TRBJ2-7; the D is unclear. V lost 5 bases and J 0 bases, leaving 8 bases between the germline ends. This CDR3 is 13 amino acids long. Germline lookup yields CDR1 LGHNA and CDR2 YNFKEQ. The CDR3 DNA is TGTGCCAGCAGCAGGGAAAGCTCCTACGAGCAGTACTTC. Its translation: CASSRESSYEQYF.

The chain is built from TRBV15 and TRBJ2-7; no definite D call. The V gene lost 6 bases and the J gene lost 5 bases, with 8 bases spanning the gap. CDR3 length: 11 residues. Looked up from germline, CDR1 is LNHNV and CDR2 is YYDKDF (reference sequence). CDR3 amino acids: CATRGTHEQYF. The CDR3 bases are TGTGCCACCAGAGGCACCCACGAGCAGTACTTC.

The V gene is TRBV7-2, the J gene TRBJ2-7; 9 nucleotides align to TRBD1. The CDR3 is 15 residues long. With V trimmed by 4 bases and J by 13 bases, 17 bases remained unmatched. The germline V gene encodes CDR1 SGHTA and CDR2 FQGNSA. CDR3 in DNA: TGTGCCAGCAGCTCGACGAAACAGGGGGCCGCGGGTGGCTACTTC. This encodes CASSSTKQGAAGGYF.

Concerning this clonotype itself: The junction departs from the called germline gene at one end, perhaps through a read error. The chain links TRBV7-9 to TRBJ2-5; perhaps TRBD2 as D (5 bases). Germline values: CDR1 SEHNR, CDR2 FQNEAQ (reference sequence). The CDR3 consists of 15 residues. CDR3 nucleotide sequence: TGTGCCAGCAGCTCCATCCGAGGAACTAGTCCTCCCGAGGGCTTC. This encodes CASSSIRGTSPPEGF.

This chain connects TRBV7-2 to TRBJ1-1; D uncertain. V lost 0 bases and J lost 10, with 18 bases in between. This CDR3 comprises 15 residues. Germline CDR1 SGHTA, CDR2 FQGNSA. Here the CDR3 DNA reads TGTGCCAGCAGCTTAGCTGGGGAAAGGGCCAGCGGAGCTTTCTTT. Its protein is CASSLAGERASGAFF.

This clonotype was detected a few times. Because the CDR3 is missing its conserved closing phenylalanine or tryptophan, this is likely a read error. This rearrangement joins TRBV24-1 to TRBJ1-1; D may be TRBD1 (6 bases). The CDR3 totals 16 residues. V dropped 8 bases and J dropped 1 base, with 19 bases sitting between them. The V gene's germline CDR1 is KGHDR and CDR2 SFDVKD. The CDR3 region has the DNA TGTGCCACCAATGGTCACGGGGGCGGTCCGAACACTGAAGCTTTCCTT. Translated, it gives CATNGHGGGPNTEAFL.

The rearrangement links TRBV12-3 or TRBV12-4 to TRBJ2-1; D might be TRBD1 or TRBD2, each matching 7 bases. Trimming shortened V by 6 bases and J by 9 bases, and 18 bases separated the two germline ends. The CDR3 is 14 amino acids. CDR3 amino acids: CASSRGGRGREQFF. CDR3 nucleotide sequence: TGTGCCAGCAGCAGGGGGGGCAGGGGTCGTGAGCAGTTCTTC.

This clonotype was seen ten or more times. J is TRBJ2-5 and V is TRBV9; 9 bases line up with TRBD2. Germline loops: CDR1 SGDLS, CDR2 YYNGEE. Unmatched junction bases numbered 10, after V lost 0 bases and J lost 4 bases. There are 17 residues in the CDR3. CDR3 residues: CASSVDSPAGGLETQYF. In nucleotides, the CDR3 is TGTGCCAGCAGCGTAGACAGCCCAGCGGGGGGTCTAGAGACCCAGTACTTC.

In its sample, this clonotype was seen once. The missing conserved phenylalanine or tryptophan at the end of this CDR3 makes a read error likely. The chain is built from TRBV6-2 or TRBV6-3 and TRBJ1-3; TRBD1 might be the D (5 bases). Germline V gene sequence: CDR1 MNHEY, CDR2 SVGEGT. The V end was cut by 6 bases, the J end by 2 bases, with 11 bases between. This CDR3 comprises 14 residues. In DNA, the CDR3 is TGTGCCAGCAGGCTATCAGGGCCTGGAAACACCATATATTCT. It translates to CASRLSGPGNTIYS.

This chain joins TRBV20-1 and TRBJ2-3; D possibly matches TRBD1 or TRBD2 (5 bases each). Per the germline V gene, CDR1 is DFQATT and CDR2 is SNEGSKA (reference sequence). CDR3 length: 14 amino acids. V lost 0 bases, J lost 1 base, and 8 bases lay in between. The CDR3 DNA sequence: TGCAGTGCTAGAGATGGGGGAGGCACAGATACGCAGTATTTT. Its translation is CSARDGGGTDTQYF.

The chain employs TRBV11-2 and TRBJ2-5, with 7 bases identical to TRBD1. Trimming removed 7 bases from V and 7 bases from J; junction bases left unmatched: 12. From germline, CDR1 is SGHAT and CDR2 FQNNGV. The CDR3 length is 14 residues. As DNA, the CDR3 is TGTGCCAGCACCGTTCAGGGGGTGCTCGCGACCCAGTACTTC. It specifies CASTVQGVLATQYF. The full variable domain, rest sourced from reference TRBV11-2 and TRBJ2-5, is EAGVAQSPRYKIIEKRQSVAFWCNPISGHATLYWYQQILGQGPKLLIQFQNNGVVDDSQLPKDRFSAERLKGVDSTLKIQPAKLEDSAVYLCASTVQGVLATQYFGPGTRLLVL.

Details on this clonotype: The junction departs from the called germline gene at one end, perhaps through a read error. The chain links TRBV12-3 or TRBV12-4 to TRBJ2-7, with 7 bases that match TRBD2. The CDR3 contains 16 residues. The CDR3 loop is CACSLSAVRSGGEQYF. In DNA form, the CDR3 reads TGTGCCTGCAGTTTAAGCGCCGTGCGGTCGGGGGGCGAGCAGTACTTC.

Turning to this clonotype: Mismatch with germline at one junction end may stem from a read error. The chain joins TRBV7-2 to TRBJ1-1; the D is unclear. Germline lookup yields CDR1 SGHTA and CDR2 FQGNSA. The CDR3 has 13 residues. This chain's CDR3 is CASSLDSDSDATF. CDR3 DNA sequence: TGTGCCAGCAGCTTAGATTCGGACTCTGACGCTACCTTT. The variable domain in full, with the rest retrieved from reference TRBV7-2 and TRBJ1-1, is GAGVSQSPSNKVTEKGKDVELRCDPISGHTALYWYRQSLGQGLEFLIYFQGNSAPDKSGLPSDRFSAERTGGSVSTLTIQRTQQEDSAVYLCASSLDSDSDATFGQGTRLTVV.

V and J are TRBV20-1 and TRBJ2-3, with TRBD2 as a possible D gene (5 bases). Trimming left V 3 bases short and J 13 bases short, with 17 bases between. Looked up from germline, CDR1 is DFQATT and CDR2 is SNEGSKA (reference sequence). The CDR3 contains 12 residues. CDR3 in amino acids: CSASAVSAREYF. CDR3 bases: TGCAGTGCTAGCGCGGTTAGTGCGAGGGAGTATTTT.

This rearrangement joins TRBV7-2 to TRBJ1-1, with 8 bases that match TRBD1. The germline gives CDR1 SGHTA, CDR2 FQGNSA. J was trimmed by 3 bases and V by 0 bases; bases with no gene match: 9. There are 17 residues in the CDR3. This CDR3 reads CASSLALPRGRDTEAFF. The DNA for the CDR3 is TGTGCCAGCAGCTTAGCGCTACCCAGGGGGCGGGACACTGAAGCTTTCTTT. The variable domain in full, completed from reference TRBV7-2 and TRBJ1-1, reads GAGVSQSPSNKVTEKGKDVELRCDPISGHTALYWYRQSLGQGLEFLIYFQGNSAPDKSGLPSDRFSAERTGGSVSTLTIQRTQQEDSAVYLCASSLALPRGRDTEAFFGQGTRLTVV.